The table lists the clone carrying this TCR beta chain with many counts. This CDR3 comprises 12 residues. The germline CDR1 and CDR2 sequences are MNHNY and SVGAGI (reference sequence). Trimming stripped 7 bases from V and 5 bases from J, with 8 bases between. The sample is drawn from a study of T-cell reconstitution after alpha-beta-depleted transplantation in children. Using unique molecular identifiers, the investigators prepared the TCRbeta library. TCRdb ran MiXCR on the PCR reads and lists one entry per CDR3 protein. The sample holds hundreds of thousands of distinct CDR3 sequences, 13% seen once.

This receptor was obtained from a human donor who donated a stem cell graft to a child with Fanconi anemia. The material was PBMCs, obtained from the stem cell graft. The V and J genes are TRBV6-6 and TRBJ2-2; D gene unclear. The CDR3 spells CASTWETGELFF. CDR3 coding DNA: TGTGCCAGCACCTGGGAAACCGGGGAGCTGTTTTTT.